Listed below are T cell receptor beta chains from one sample, sequenced in a study of blood T cell repertoires in COVID-19. Data came from immunoSEQ multiplex PCR; TCRdb stores just in-frame clones and leaves some out. The sample lists around 77,000 clones; 85% to 95% were seen once. The sequenced sample was peripheral blood. These receptors were collected from a woman in her sixties or seventies with active COVID-19. Each CDR3 is given with its conserved first and last residue. D genes are given only for firm matches. Clone size is given for some rows only: seen once, a few or many times, or a class if the clone is expanded.

TRBD1,TRBJ1-1,TRBV6-5,.,CAIRQGQGGTEAFF,TGTGCCATACGGCAGGGACAGGGCGGCACTGAAGCTTTCTTT
TRBD1,TRBJ2-7,TRBV19,few,CASSLTGHSSYEQYF,TGTGCCAGTAGCCTGACAGGGCATAGCTCCTACGAGCAGTACTTC
TRBD2,TRBJ2-2,TRBV29-1,.,CSVATPSGTLTGELFF,TGCAGCGTCGCCACCCCTAGCGGTACCTTAACCGGGGAGCTGTTTTTT
TRBD2,TRBJ2-1,TRBV6-5,.,CASSPAGAYNEQFF,TGTGCCAGCAGTCCAGCGGGAGCCTACAATGAGCAGTTCTTC
.,TRBJ1-3,TRBV7-2,.,CASSSYSPSGNTIYF,TGTGCCAGCAGCTCATATAGCCCCTCTGGAAACACCATATATTTT
.,TRBJ1-2,TRBV11-2,.,CASSQGVQGLEDTF,TGTGCCAGCAGCCAGGGAGTCCAGGGGTTAGAGGACACCTTC
.,TRBJ1-1,TRBV15,.,CATSPTRGDTEAFF,TGTGCCACCAGCCCAACCCGGGGGGACACTGAAGCTTTCTTT
TRBD2,TRBJ2-6,TRBV18,few,CASSPIGGFPGANVLTF,TGTGCCAGCTCACCAATCGGGGGGTTCCCTGGGGCCAACGTCCTGACTTTC
TRBD1,TRBJ1-4,TRBV15,.,CATSSGRDSKATNEKLFF,TGTGCCACCAGCAGCGGCCGGGACAGCAAAGCAACTAATGAAAAACTGTTTTTT
TRBD1,TRBJ2-5,TRBV28,.,CASSHRTGNPQYF,TGTGCCAGCAGCCACCGGACAGGGAATCCCCAGTACTTC
TRBD2,TRBJ2-1,TRBV7-7,.,CASSSSGRALNNEQFF,TGTGCCAGCAGCTCCAGCGGGAGGGCCCTGAACAATGAGCAGTTCTTC
TRBD2,TRBJ2-5,TRBV27,.,CASSLLGGGRETQYF,TGTGCCAGCAGTTTACTGGGGGGGGGAAGGGAGACCCAGTACTTC
TRBD1,TRBJ1-3,TRBV9,.,CASSVASGQGFVGNTIYF,TGTGCCAGCAGCGTTGCATCGGGACAGGGTTTTGTTGGAAACACCATATATTTT
TRBD1,TRBJ1-4,TRBV3-1/TRBV3-2,.,CASSQRAGGPEKLFF,TGTGCCAGCAGCCAACGGGCAGGGGGACCTGAAAAACTGTTTTTT
TRBD1,TRBJ2-6,TRBV18,.,CASSLSIGTGILVLTF,TGTGCCAGCTCACTGTCCATTGGGACAGGGATTCTCGTCCTGACTTTC
TRBD1,TRBJ1-1,TRBV6-5,.,CASSLTTGGQYAFF,TGTGCCAGCAGTCTAACCACAGGGGGCCAATACGCTTTCTTT
TRBD1,TRBJ1-1,TRBV23-1,.,CASSQPRQGHPNTEAFF,TGCGCCAGCAGTCAACCCCGACAGGGGCACCCAAACACTGAAGCTTTCTTT
.,TRBJ1-1,TRBV11-2,.,CASRFRQGATTEAFF,TGTGCCAGCAGGTTCCGGCAAGGGGCTACCACTGAAGCTTTCTTT
.,TRBJ1-1,TRBV21-1,.,CASSRRDRGGTEAFF,TGTGCCAGCAGCCGCCGGGACAGGGGAGGGACTGAAGCTTTCTTT
TRBD1,TRBJ2-3,TRBV18,.,CASSPAGQVSDTQYF,TGTGCCAGCTCACCCGCGGGACAGGTCTCAGATACGCAGTATTTT
.,TRBJ1-4,TRBV7-9,.,CASSTGQGSNEKLFF,TGTGCCAGCAGCACCGGACAAGGGTCTAATGAAAAACTGTTTTTT
TRBD1,TRBJ1-1,TRBV28,.,CASSLPGQGLVRDTEAFF,TGTGCCAGCAGTTTACCGGGACAGGGGTTAGTCAGGGACACTGAAGCTTTCTTT
.,TRBJ2-6,TRBV11-3,.,CASSFGVSGANVLTF,TGTGCCAGCAGCTTCGGGGTCTCTGGGGCCAACGTCCTGACTTTC
.,TRBJ1-4,TRBV18,.,CASSPGGGEKLFF,TGTGCCAGCTCACCCGGGGGTGGTGAAAAACTGTTTTTT
.,TRBJ2-3,TRBV19,.,CASREGMRADTQYF,TGTGCCAGTAGGGAGGGGATGAGAGCAGATACGCAGTATTTT
.,TRBJ2-5,TRBV30,.,CAWSPNRETQYF,TGTGCCTGGAGTCCTAATAGAGAGACCCAGTACTTC
.,TRBJ1-4,TRBV2,.,CASSADLREKLFF,TGTGCCAGCAGCGCTGACTTGCGGGAAAAACTGTTTTTT
TRBD2,TRBJ2-7,TRBV7-2,.,CASSLRRAGGPGEQYF,TGTGCCAGCAGCTTACGGAGAGCGGGAGGGCCGGGGGAGCAGTACTTC
.,TRBJ2-3,TRBV7-6,.,CASSLAGGGRAPTSTDTQYF,TGTGCCAGCAGCTTAGCCGGAGGGGGCCGGGCGCCTACTAGCACAGATACGCAGTATTTT
TRBD1,TRBJ2-3,TRBV18,.,CASSAYTQGARADTQYF,TGTGCCAGCTCAGCATACACCCAGGGGGCAAGAGCGGATACGCAGTATTTT
TRBD1,TRBJ2-1,TRBV28,.,CASSLDDRVYNEQFF,TGTGCCAGCAGTTTAGATGACAGGGTTTACAATGAGCAGTTCTTC
TRBD1,TRBJ1-2,TRBV5-4,.,CASSLVRQGSGDGYTF,TGTGCCAGCAGCTTGGTACGACAGGGGTCGGGCGATGGCTACACCTTC
.,TRBJ2-1,TRBV6-1,.,CASSEVRGSEEQFF,TGTGCCAGCAGTGAAGTCAGGGGCTCGGAGGAGCAGTTCTTC
TRBD1,TRBJ2-3,TRBV14,.,CASSPGQTPMNTQYF,TGTGCCAGCAGCCCGGGACAGACCCCAATGAATACGCAGTATTTT
.,TRBJ1-2,TRBV4-1,.,CASSLLNGGPTF,TGCGCCAGCAGCCTCCTCAACGGGGGACCTACCTTC
.,TRBJ2-5,TRBV14,.,CASSPGGGTQYF,TGTGCCAGCAGCCCCGGTGGTGGGACCCAGTACTTC
TRBD2,TRBJ2-1,TRBV9,once,CASSVSTAGANNEQFF,TGTGCCAGCAGCGTATCTACTGCGGGAGCCAACAATGAGCAGTTCTTC
TRBD1,TRBJ1-5,TRBV11-1,few,CASRYGTGRQPQHF,TGTGCCAGCAGATACGGGACAGGGAGGCAGCCCCAGCATTTT
.,TRBJ2-5,TRBV11-2,.,CASSLAGSGRETQYF,TGTGCCAGCAGCTTAGCAGGGTCCGGTCGGGAGACCCAGTACTTC
.,TRBJ1-1,TRBV7-8,.,CASSLAGYTEAFF,TGTGCCAGCAGCTTAGCGGGCTACACTGAAGCTTTCTTT
TRBD2,TRBJ2-3,TRBV29-1,.,CSVERTQRGATDTQYF,TGCAGCGTTGAGCGGACCCAGCGGGGTGCCACAGATACGCAGTATTTT
TRBD1,TRBJ2-5,TRBV2,.,CASSWTGWPQETQYF,TGTGCCAGCAGCTGGACAGGGTGGCCCCAAGAGACCCAGTACTTC
TRBD1,TRBJ1-2,TRBV5-1,.,CASSWEDRGSGGYTF,TGCGCCAGCAGCTGGGAAGACAGGGGGTCGGGTGGCTACACCTTC
.,TRBJ1-2,TRBV5-1,.,CASSLGQDGYTF,TGCGCCAGCAGCTTGGGACAGGACGGCTACACCTTC
.,TRBJ1-6,TRBV5-1,.,CASSLVGRESPLHF,TGCGCCAGCAGCTTGGTAGGACGGGAGTCACCCCTCCACTTT
.,TRBJ1-2,TRBV30,few,CACSLYGYTF,TGTGCCTGTTCTCTATATGGCTACACCTTC
.,TRBJ2-3,TRBV11-1,.,CASSLEAGNTDTQYF,TGTGCCAGCAGCTTGGAGGCGGGGAACACAGATACGCAGTATTTT
.,TRBJ1-3,TRBV14,.,CASSQARTFSGNTIYF,TGTGCCAGCAGCCAAGCTCGGACATTCTCTGGAAACACCATATATTTT
.,TRBJ2-6,TRBV11-2,once,CASSLRQTTFPSGANVLTF,TGTGCCAGCAGCCTCAGACAGACAACCTTCCCCTCTGGGGCCAACGTCCTGACTTTC
TRBD1,TRBJ2-3,TRBV27,.,CASSQDRGQADTQYF,TGTGCCAGCAGTCAAGACAGGGGGCAGGCAGATACGCAGTATTTT